This TCR beta chain was identified in a study of long-term antiretroviral therapy in people with HIV. The junction had 6 bases not matched to a gene; V was cut back by 3 bases and J by 5 bases. Germline CDR1 SGHTA, CDR2 FQGNSA. The CDR3 is 17 residues long. Assay version v3.0 of immunoSEQ was used, and it was run at survey level. Each sample had sequencing targeting roughly 40,000-55,000 T-cell genomes. The method was immunoSEQ multiplex PCR; TCRdb's version includes in-frame clones alone and lacks a portion of them. The repertoire holds 20,000 to 25,000 clones, 80% to 90% seen once, with 2.5% to 3.5% in the top ten. The sample holds a few counts of this clone.

The source of this sequence is a woman between 45 and 60 years old with HIV. The chain recombines TRBV7-2 with TRBJ2-3; 15 positions match TRBD2. The material was unsorted PBMCs, obtained approximately 2.5 years after starting antiretroviral therapy. The CDR3 DNA sequence: TGTGCCAGCAGCTTCGGGACTAGCGGGAGGCCGGAAGATACGCAGTATTTT. This translates into CASSFGTSGRPEDTQYF.